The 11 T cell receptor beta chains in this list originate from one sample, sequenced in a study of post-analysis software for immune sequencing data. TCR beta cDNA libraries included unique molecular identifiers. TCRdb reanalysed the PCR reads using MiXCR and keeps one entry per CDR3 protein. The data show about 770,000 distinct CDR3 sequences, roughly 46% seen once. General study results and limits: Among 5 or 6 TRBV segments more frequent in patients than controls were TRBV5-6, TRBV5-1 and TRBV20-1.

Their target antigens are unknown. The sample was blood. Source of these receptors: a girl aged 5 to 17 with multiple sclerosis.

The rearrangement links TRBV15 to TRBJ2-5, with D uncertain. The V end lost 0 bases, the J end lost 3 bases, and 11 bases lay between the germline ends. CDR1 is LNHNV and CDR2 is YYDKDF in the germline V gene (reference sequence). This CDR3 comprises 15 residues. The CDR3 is CATSREARREETQYF. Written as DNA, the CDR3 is TGTGCCACCAGCAGAGAGGCGAGAAGGGAAGAGACCCAGTACTTC.

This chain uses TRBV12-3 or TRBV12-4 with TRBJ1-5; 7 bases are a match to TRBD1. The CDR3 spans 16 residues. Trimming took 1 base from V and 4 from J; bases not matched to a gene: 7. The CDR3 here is CASSLVPHRGNQPQHF. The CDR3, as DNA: TGTGCCAGCAGTTTAGTCCCCCACAGGGGTAATCAGCCCCAGCATTTT.

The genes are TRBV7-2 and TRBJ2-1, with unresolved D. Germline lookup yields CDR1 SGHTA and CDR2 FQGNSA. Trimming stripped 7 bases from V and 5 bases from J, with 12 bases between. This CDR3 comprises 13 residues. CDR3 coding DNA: TGTGCCAGCATGGTGTTGGCAGACAATGAGCAGTTCTTC. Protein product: CASMVLADNEQFF.

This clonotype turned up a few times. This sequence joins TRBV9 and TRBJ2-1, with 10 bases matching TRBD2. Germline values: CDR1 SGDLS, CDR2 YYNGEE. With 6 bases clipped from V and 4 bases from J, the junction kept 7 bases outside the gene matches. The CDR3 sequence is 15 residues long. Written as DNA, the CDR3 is TGTGCCAGCAACGAGGGGACTAGCGAGTACAATGAGCAGTTCTTC. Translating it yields CASNEGTSEYNEQFF.

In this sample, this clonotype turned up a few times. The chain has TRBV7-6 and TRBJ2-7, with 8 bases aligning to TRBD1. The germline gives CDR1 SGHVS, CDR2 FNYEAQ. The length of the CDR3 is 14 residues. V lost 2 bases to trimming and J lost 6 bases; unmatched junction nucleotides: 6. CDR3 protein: CASSLTGGLFEQYF. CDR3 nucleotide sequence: TGTGCCAGCAGCTTAACAGGGGGGCTATTCGAGCAGTACTTC.

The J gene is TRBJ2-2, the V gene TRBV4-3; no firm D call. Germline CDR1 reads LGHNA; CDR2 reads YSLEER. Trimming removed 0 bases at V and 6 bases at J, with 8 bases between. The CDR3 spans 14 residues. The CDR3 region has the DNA TGCGCCAGCAGCCAAGATAAGGGTGCCGGGGAGCTGTTTTTT. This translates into CASSQDKGAGELFF.

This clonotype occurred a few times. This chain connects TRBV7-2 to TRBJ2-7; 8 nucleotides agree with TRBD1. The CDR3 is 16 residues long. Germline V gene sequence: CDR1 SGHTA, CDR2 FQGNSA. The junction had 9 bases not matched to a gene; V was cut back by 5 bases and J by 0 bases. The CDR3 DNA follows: TGTGCCAGCAGCCATAGAGAGGGGACAGGCTCCTACGAGCAGTACTTC. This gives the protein CASSHREGTGSYEQYF.

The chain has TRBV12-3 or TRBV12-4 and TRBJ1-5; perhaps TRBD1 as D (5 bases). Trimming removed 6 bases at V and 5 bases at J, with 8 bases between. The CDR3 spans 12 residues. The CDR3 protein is CASRGGDQPQHF. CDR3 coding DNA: TGTGCCAGCAGGGGGGGGGATCAGCCCCAGCATTTT.

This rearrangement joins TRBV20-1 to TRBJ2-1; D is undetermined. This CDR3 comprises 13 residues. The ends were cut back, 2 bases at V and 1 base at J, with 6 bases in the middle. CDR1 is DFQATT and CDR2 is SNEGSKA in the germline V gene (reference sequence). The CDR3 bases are TGCAGTGCTAGACCCGAATCCTACAATGAGCAGTTCTTC. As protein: CSARPESYNEQFF.

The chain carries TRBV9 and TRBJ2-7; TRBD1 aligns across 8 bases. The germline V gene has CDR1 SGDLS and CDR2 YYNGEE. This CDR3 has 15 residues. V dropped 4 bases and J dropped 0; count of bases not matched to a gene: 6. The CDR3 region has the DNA TGTGCCAGCAGCCCGGGACAGGCTATCTCCTACGAGCAGTACTTC. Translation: CASSPGQAISYEQYF.

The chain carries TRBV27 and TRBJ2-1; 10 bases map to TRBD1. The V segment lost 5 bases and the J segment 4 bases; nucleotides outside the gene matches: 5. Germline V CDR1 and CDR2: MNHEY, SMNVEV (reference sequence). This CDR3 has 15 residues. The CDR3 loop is CASSPDRGPYNEQFF. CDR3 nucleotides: TGTGCCAGCAGTCCCGACAGGGGGCCGTACAATGAGCAGTTCTTC.